The 20 T cell receptor beta chains presented below share a single source sample, sequenced in a study of Ad26.COV2.S vaccination and SARS-CoV-2 variants. Documented treatment: roughly 18 received Ad26.COV2.S at low or high dose, single or two shots; several received placebo; per-sample allocation not given. At day 63 after the first vaccine or placebo injection, samples were drawn. Some clones are missing from TCRdb's copy, which holds only in-frame ones; the method was immunoSEQ multiplex PCR. The table shows 450,000 to 550,000 clones, with 70% to 90% occurring only once. The sample here was peripheral blood, taken in a trial of Ad26.COV2.S vaccine versus placebo. The source of these receptors is a person between 18 and 65 years old who received the Ad26.COV2.S COVID-19 vaccine or a placebo.

The genes are TRBV4-2 and TRBJ1-6; no firm D call. With 3 bases removed from V and 4 bases from J, the gap between germline ends came to 13 bases. Germline V gene data show CDR1 as LGHNA and CDR2 as YNFKEQ. The CDR3 has 16 amino acids. CDR3 bases: TGTGCCAGCAGCCAGTCCAAGGCGGCTTATAATTCACCCCTCCACTTT. Protein sequence: CASSQSKAAYNSPLHF.

The rearrangement uses TRBV7-6 and TRBJ1-6, with D uncertain. Germline V lookup: CDR1 SGHVS, CDR2 FNYEAQ. This CDR3 contains 16 residues. Between the trimmed V and J ends, which lost 2 bases and 7 bases, there was a span of 15 bases. CDR3 sequence reads: CASSLSSYGNNSPLHF. DNA of the CDR3: TGTGCCAGCAGCTTATCATCTTACGGGAACAATTCACCCCTCCACTTT.

The CDR3, as DNA: TGTGCCAGCAGTTTTGCAGGGAGGAACTATGGCTACACCTTC. Translating gives CASSFAGRNYGYTF. J is TRBJ1-2 and V is TRBV28; D may be TRBD1 (5 bases). This CDR3 is 14 amino acids long. Deletions cut 3 bases from V and 2 bases from J, with 10 bases between. Germline V lookup: CDR1 MDHEN, CDR2 SYDVKM.

V and J are TRBV20-1 and TRBJ1-1; D is perhaps TRBD1 (5 bases). CDR3 length: 11 residues. Germline CDR1 reads DFQATT; CDR2 reads SNEGSKA (reference sequence). Trimming shortened V by 0 bases and J by 10 bases, and 9 bases separated the two germline ends. CDR3 DNA sequence: TGCAGTGCTAGAGAATACCAGGGAGCTTTCTTT. Its translation: CSAREYQGAFF.

The chain couples TRBV27 to TRBJ1-6; D possibly corresponds to TRBD1 (5 bases). The CDR3 consists of 14 residues. Germline V lookup: CDR1 MNHEY, CDR2 SMNVEV (reference sequence). V was pared by 8 bases and J by 3 bases, with 11 bases between. The CDR3 sequence is CASQDINYNSPLHF. DNA for the CDR3: TGTGCCAGCCAGGACATTAACTATAATTCACCCCTCCACTTT.

This chain joins TRBV4-2 and TRBJ1-1; D not certain. The CDR3 has 15 amino acids. Germline loops: CDR1 LGHNA, CDR2 YNFKEQ. V was shortened by 1 base and J by 1 base, with 10 bases between the two germline ends. The CDR3 DNA reads as TGTGCCAGCAGCCAAGCAGTCCAGCCGAACACTGAAGCTTTCTTT. Its protein product is CASSQAVQPNTEAFF.

J is TRBJ2-4 and V is TRBV3-1 (or the pseudogene TRBV3-2); 9 nucleotides line up with TRBD1. This CDR3 has 16 amino acids. The trim removed 1 base at V and 6 bases at J, leaving 7 bases unmatched. Per germline, CDR1 LGHDT and CDR2 YNNKEL (reference sequence). CDR3: CASSQATGGRRNIQYF. The CDR3 nucleotides are TGTGCCAGCAGCCAAGCCACAGGGGGCCGTAGAAACATTCAGTACTTC.

V gene TRBV6-1 combines with J gene TRBJ1-4, with D maybe TRBD1 (5 bases). CDR3 length equals 17 residues. V shed 2 bases and J shed 0 bases, with 13 bases lying between them. Germline V gene sequence: CDR1 MNHNS, CDR2 SASEGT. The CDR3 sequence is CASSERGADATNEKLFF. The CDR3 nucleotides read TGTGCCAGCAGTGAAAGAGGGGCAGATGCAACTAATGAAAAACTGTTTTTT.

This chain links TRBV6-5 with TRBJ1-5; no definite D call. Trimming stripped 8 bases from V and 0 bases from J, with 14 bases between. Germline V gives CDR1 MNHEY, CDR2 SVGAGI. The CDR3 runs 15 residues. CDR3 region: CASARQVDSNQPQHF. CDR3 coding DNA: TGTGCCAGCGCCCGGCAGGTGGATAGCAATCAGCCCCAGCATTTT.

The chain is built from TRBV28 and TRBJ2-1; D tentatively reads TRBD1 or TRBD2 (5 bases each). The CDR3 contains 12 residues. Trimming pared 7 bases from V and 9 bases from J, leaving 13 bases between. Germline lookup yields CDR1 MDHEN and CDR2 SYDVKM. Here the CDR3 reads CASISFGTEQFF. CDR3 in DNA: TGTGCCAGCATTTCCTTTGGGACTGAGCAGTTCTTC.

The V gene is TRBV6-5, the J gene TRBJ2-1; tentatively, D is TRBD2 (5 bases). Trimming removed 2 bases at V and 7 bases at J, with 6 bases between. This CDR3 is 12 amino acids long. Germline lookup yields CDR1 MNHEY and CDR2 SVGAGI. The CDR3 coding sequence is TGTGCCAGCAGTTACGGGGAGAATGAGCAGTTCTTC. Protein product: CASSYGENEQFF.

The chain couples TRBV6-5 to TRBJ2-3; D is tentatively TRBD1 or TRBD2 (5 bases each). This CDR3 has 14 residues. From germline, CDR1 is MNHEY and CDR2 SVGAGI. Trimming stripped 7 bases from V and 4 bases from J, with 15 bases between. CDR3 amino acids: CASTSRDPADTQYF. CDR3 in DNA: TGTGCCAGCACCTCCCGGGACCCCGCAGATACGCAGTATTTT.

In this sample, this clone turned up once. The genes are TRBV10-3 and TRBJ1-2; a weak D match, TRBD1 (5 bases). CDR3 size: 13 residues. V was pared by 3 bases and J by 2 bases, with 7 bases between. From germline, CDR1 is ENHRY and CDR2 SYGVKD. CDR3 in DNA: TGTGCCATCAGTGATCCAGGGAACTATGGCTACACCTTC. It codes for CAISDPGNYGYTF.

In nucleotides, the CDR3 is TGTGCCAGCAGCTTAAAGGGACTAGGAAGGGGGATATACAATGAGCAGTTCTTC. It is translated as CASSLKGLGRGIYNEQFF. The chain couples TRBV7-3 to TRBJ2-1; 8 bases match TRBD2. Germline values: CDR1 SGHTA, CDR2 FQGTGA. CDR3 length: 18 residues. Trimming at V came to 1 base and at J to 4 bases, leaving 12 bases not matched to a gene.

The rearrangement uses TRBV27 and TRBJ2-7; no clear D. Per the germline V gene, CDR1 is MNHEY and CDR2 is SMNVEV (reference sequence). This CDR3 comprises 13 residues. The ends were cut back, 0 bases at V and 6 bases at J, with 9 bases in the middle. CDR3 amino acids: CASSLSVNREQYF. The CDR3 nucleotides read TGTGCCAGCAGTTTATCGGTAAATCGCGAGCAGTACTTC.

V is TRBV5-1 and J is TRBJ1-2; 9 bases map to TRBD1. Germline V gives CDR1 SGHRS, CDR2 YFSETQ. The CDR3 is 17 amino acids. The ends lost 1 base at V and 4 bases at J; junction bases unmatched: 11. Here the CDR3 reads CASSLRYRTGESYGYTF. Written as DNA, the CDR3 is TGCGCCAGCAGCTTGAGATACCGGACAGGGGAAAGCTATGGCTACACCTTC.

V is TRBV2 and J is TRBJ1-3, with TRBD1 matching 8 bases. Trimming at V came to 6 bases and at J to 4 bases, leaving 5 bases not matched to a gene. The germline CDR1 and CDR2 sequences are SNHLY and FYNNEI. The CDR3 contains 14 residues. CDR3 coding DNA: TGTGCCAGCAGCCCGACAGGGGCGGGAAACACCATATATTTT. As protein: CASSPTGAGNTIYF. Full variable domain (rest looked up from reference TRBV2 and TRBJ1-3): EPEVTQTPSHQVTQMGQEVILRCVPISNHLYFYWYRQILGQKVEFLVSFYNNEISEKSEIFDDQFSVERPDGSNFTLKIRSTKLEDSAMYFCASSPTGAGNTIYFGEGSWLTVV.

This clone was counted between two and nine times. The J gene is TRBJ1-5, the V gene TRBV7-2; D gene unclear. Per the germline V gene, CDR1 is SGHTA and CDR2 is FQGNSA. Trimming cost V 5 bases and J 0 bases, with 23 bases left between them. The CDR3 consists of 19 residues. The CDR3 DNA follows: TGTGCCAGCAGCCTCATCCTGAACTACGTCCGCGATAGCAATCAGCCCCAGCATTTT. This codes for CASSLILNYVRDSNQPQHF. The entire variable domain, with the rest obtained from reference TRBV7-2 and TRBJ1-5, is as follows: GAGVSQSPSNKVTEKGKDVELRCDPISGHTALYWYRQSLGQGLEFLIYFQGNSAPDKSGLPSDRFSAERTGGSVSTLTIQRTQQEDSAVYLCASSLILNYVRDSNQPQHFGDGTRLSIL.

V and J are TRBV6-2 or TRBV6-3 and TRBJ2-3, with 14 bases fitting TRBD2. The CDR3 covers 17 residues. Germline trimming cut 0 bases from V and 6 bases from J; bases unmatched to any gene: 5. In germline, CDR1 is MNHEY, CDR2 SVGEGT. The CDR3 region has the DNA TGTGCCAGCAGTTACTCAGGGACTAGCGGGGGATGGGATACGCAGTATTTT. It is translated as CASSYSGTSGGWDTQYF.

This clone was picked up one time. The V call is TRBV6-2 or TRBV6-3, the J call TRBJ2-1, with 11 nucleotides matching TRBD2. Germline-derived CDR1 and CDR2 are MNHEY and SVGEGT. The CDR3 extends over 14 amino acids. J was trimmed by 6 bases and V by 2 bases; bases with no gene match: 0. CDR3 region: CASSYGLAGNEQFF. CDR3 in DNA: TGTGCCAGCAGTTACGGACTAGCGGGCAATGAGCAGTTCTTC.